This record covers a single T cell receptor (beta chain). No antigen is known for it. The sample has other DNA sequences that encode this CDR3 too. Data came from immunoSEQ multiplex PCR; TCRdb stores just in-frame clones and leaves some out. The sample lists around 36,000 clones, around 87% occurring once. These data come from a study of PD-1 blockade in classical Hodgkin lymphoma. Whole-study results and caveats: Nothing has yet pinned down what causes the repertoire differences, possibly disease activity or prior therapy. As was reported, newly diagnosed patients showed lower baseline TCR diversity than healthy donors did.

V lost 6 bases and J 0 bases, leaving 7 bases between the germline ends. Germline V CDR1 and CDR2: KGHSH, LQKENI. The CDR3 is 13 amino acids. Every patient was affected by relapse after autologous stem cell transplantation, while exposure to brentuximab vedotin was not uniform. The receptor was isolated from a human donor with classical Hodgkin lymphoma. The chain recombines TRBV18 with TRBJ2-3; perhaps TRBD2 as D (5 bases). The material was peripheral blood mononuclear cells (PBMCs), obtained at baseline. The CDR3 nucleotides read TGTGCCAGCTCTCCGGGGAGCACAGATACGCAGTATTTT. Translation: CASSPGSTDTQYF.